The 29 T cell receptor beta chains reported below all come from one sample, sequenced in a study of control samples from healthy donors and cancer patients. Only in-frame clones appear in the TCRdb table, and some are missing; sequencing was by immunoSEQ multiplex PCR. This repertoire shows around 100,000 clones, more than 85% found once; its top ten account for over 15%. Specimen: PBMCs. The receptor set was obtained from a man aged 55 to 69 with lung cancer.

The chain uses TRBV2 and TRBJ1-6; maybe TRBD1 (5 bases). The CDR3 length is 15 residues. Trimming removed 3 bases at V and 1 base at J, with 7 bases between. Germline V gives CDR1 SNHLY, CDR2 FYNNEI. CDR3 sequence (DNA): TGTGCCAGCAGTGAGGGGGGGTCCTATAATTCACCCCTCCACTTT. This encodes CASSEGGSYNSPLHF.

About this clone: The same CDR3 arises from other DNA sequences in this sample as well. This sequence joins TRBV19 and TRBJ1-6, with 9 bases lining up with TRBD1. Germline V gene sequence: CDR1 LNHDA, CDR2 SQIVND (reference sequence). The CDR3 runs 14 residues. V trimming: 5 bases; J trimming: 9 bases; junction bases outside the gene matches: 5. The CDR3 DNA follows: TGTGCCAGTAGTTCGGGACAGGGTAGTTCACCCCTCCACTTT. Translating gives CASSSGQGSSPLHF. The variable domain in full, completed from reference TRBV19 and TRBJ1-6, reads DGGITQSPKYLFRKEGQNVTLSCEQNLNHDAMYWYRQDPGQGLRLIYYSQIVNDFQKGDIAEGYSVSREKKESFPLTVTSAQKNPTAFYLCASSSGQGSSPLHFGNGTRLTVT.

This clone is a singleton in its sample. The chain uses TRBV10-2 and TRBJ2-3; D gene ambiguous. Germline V lookup: CDR1 WSHSY, CDR2 SAAADI. The V end was cut by 10 bases, the J end by 2 bases, with 13 bases between. The CDR3 has 13 amino acids. In DNA form, the CDR3 reads TGCGCCACCCAAGACTTACTCACAGATACGCAGTATTTT. Protein product: CATQDLLTDTQYF.

V gene TRBV3-1 (or the pseudogene TRBV3-2) combines with J gene TRBJ2-2, with D unclear. The CDR3 totals 13 residues. The V gene's germline CDR1 is LGHDT and CDR2 YNNKEL (reference sequence). V lost 4 bases and J 9 bases, leaving 12 bases between the germline ends. CDR3: CASSPLQLRELFF. CDR3 in DNA: TGTGCCAGCAGCCCCCTTCAGCTGCGGGAGCTGTTTTTT.

This rearrangement joins TRBV4-1 to TRBJ1-1; D remains ambiguous. Germline CDR1 is MGHRA and CDR2 is YSYEKL. The CDR3 is made up of 13 amino acids. V shed 0 bases and J shed 6 bases, with 8 bases lying between them. CDR3 sequence: CASSQESWAEAFF. The CDR3 DNA is TGCGCCAGCAGCCAAGAGTCGTGGGCTGAAGCTTTCTTT.

This chain links TRBV10-1 with TRBJ2-1, with D unclear. Trimming left V 2 bases short and J 6 bases short, with 8 bases between. This CDR3 is 13 amino acids long. Germline V gene data show CDR1 as WNHNN and CDR2 as SYGVQD (reference sequence). CDR3 bases: TGCGCCAGCAGTGAGAACATCCTCAATGAGCAGTTCTTC. It yields the protein CASSENILNEQFF.

V is TRBV24-1 and J is TRBJ1-1; D unresolved. Trimming shortened V by 4 bases and J by 0 bases, and 14 bases separated the two germline ends. The germline gives CDR1 KGHDR, CDR2 SFDVKD. The CDR3 spans 16 residues. The CDR3 DNA reads as TGTGCCACCAGTGAGGTACCCCTTGAGATGAACACTGAAGCTTTCTTT. This gives the protein CATSEVPLEMNTEAFF.

This clone was counted a single time. J is TRBJ1-2 and V is TRBV6-1; D is ambiguous. This CDR3 region has 13 residues. The germline V and J ends were trimmed by 3 bases and 4 bases, with 9 bases remaining between them. CDR1 MNHNS and CDR2 SASEGT come from the germline V gene. As DNA, the CDR3 is TGTGCCAGCAGTGATTTTACTTTCTATGGCTACACCTTC. Encoded protein: CASSDFTFYGYTF.

To note about this clone: A read error may account for a junction end that differs from germline. This chain links TRBV6-6 with TRBJ1-5; D is ambiguous. Germline V gene sequence: CDR1 MNHNY, CDR2 SVGAGI (reference sequence). The CDR3 sequence is 16 residues long. CDR3 sequence: CAGSYGEVYSNQPQHF. The CDR3 DNA reads as TGTGCCGGCAGTTACGGGGAGGTATATAGCAATCAGCCCCAGCATTTT.

This chain links TRBV5-5 with TRBJ2-5, with 7 bases that match TRBD1. With 5 bases clipped from V and 2 bases from J, the junction kept 6 bases outside the gene matches. There are 14 residues in the CDR3. Germline loops: CDR1 SGHKS, CDR2 YYEKEE (reference sequence). In nucleotides, the CDR3 is TGTGCCAGCAGTCACGCAGGGGGACAAGAGACCCAGTACTTC. It specifies CASSHAGGQETQYF. Together with reference TRBV5-5 and TRBJ2-5, the CDR3 gives the full variable domain: DAGVTQSPTHLIKTRGQQVTLRCSPISGHKSVSWYQQVLGQGPQFIFQYYEKEERGRGNFPDRFSARQFPNYSSELNVNALLLGDSALYLCASSHAGGQETQYFGPGTRLLVL.

This CDR3 reads CASSPPGQGFTGELFF. In nucleotides, the CDR3 is TGTGCCAGCTCACCACCGGGACAGGGTTTCACCGGGGAGCTGTTTTTT. The chain is built from TRBV18 and TRBJ2-2, with TRBD1 identical over 9 bases. The ends lost 0 bases at V and 4 bases at J; junction bases unmatched: 3. Germline V gene sequence: CDR1 KGHSH, CDR2 LQKENI. The CDR3 extends over 16 amino acids.

The CDR3 loop reads CASSLNPPGAGNTIYF. As DNA, the CDR3 is TGTGCCAGCAGCTTGAATCCCCCGGGGGCGGGAAACACCATATATTTT. This chain uses TRBV5-5 with TRBJ1-3; D is possibly TRBD1 (6 bases). The CDR3 spans 16 residues. Germline V CDR1 and CDR2: SGHKS, YYEKEE (reference sequence). V was clipped by 1 base and J by 4 bases, with 15 bases between them.

The V call is TRBV3-1 (or the pseudogene TRBV3-2), the J call TRBJ2-1; 9 positions agree with TRBD2. Trimming removed 4 bases from V and 8 bases from J; junction bases left unmatched: 6. CDR1 and CDR2 (germline): LGHDT, YNNKEL (reference sequence). CDR3 length: 14 residues. CDR3 sequence (DNA): TGTGCCAGCAGCCGGCCGGGACTAGCTCATGAGCAGTTCTTC. Its protein is CASSRPGLAHEQFF.

The chain uses TRBV2 and TRBJ2-1; 11 bases match TRBD1. CDR1 and CDR2 (germline): SNHLY, FYNNEI. The CDR3 contains 15 residues. V lost 5 bases, J lost 9 bases, and 9 bases stayed unmatched. The CDR3 protein is CASSPEGQGGGEQFF. The CDR3 coding sequence is TGTGCCAGCAGTCCGGAGGGACAGGGGGGAGGTGAGCAGTTCTTC.

This clone was counted between two and nine times. The chain carries TRBV29-1 and TRBJ2-2; 8 nucleotides match TRBD1. V lost 5 bases and J lost 4; bases outside the gene matches: 9. CDR3 length equals 15 residues. Germline V gives CDR1 SQVTM, CDR2 ANQGSEA. The CDR3 loop reads CSVSGRDRSTGELFF. The CDR3 nucleotides are TGCAGCGTTTCTGGCCGGGACAGGAGCACCGGGGAGCTGTTTTTT.

The chain employs TRBV2 and TRBJ2-7; D call uncertain. The V gene lost 6 bases and the J gene lost 3 bases, with 18 bases spanning the gap. Germline CDR1 and CDR2: SNHLY and FYNNEI. The CDR3 runs to 15 residues. CDR3 in amino acids: CASSPGRAGFYEQYV. CDR3 sequence (DNA): TGTGCCAGCAGCCCTGGGCGAGCCGGGTTCTACGAGCAGTACGTC.

The chain couples TRBV2 to TRBJ2-5; a weak D match, TRBD2 (5 bases). V shed 6 bases and J shed 7 bases, with 9 bases lying between them. Germline CDR1 SNHLY, CDR2 FYNNEI. The CDR3 loop spans 11 amino acids. The CDR3 sequence: CASRDGGTQYF. The CDR3 DNA sequence: TGTGCCAGCAGGGACGGAGGGACCCAGTACTTC.

The J gene is TRBJ2-2, the V gene TRBV12-3 or TRBV12-4; TRBD2 is a possible D gene (5 bases). The length of the CDR3 is 13 residues. V lost 5 bases and J 5 bases, leaving 9 bases between the germline ends. In nucleotides, the CDR3 is TGTGCCAGCAGTGTTAGCGATACCGGGGAGCTGTTTTTT. Protein: CASSVSDTGELFF.

The gene calls are TRBV18 and TRBJ2-4; D is uncertain. The CDR3 contains 14 residues. Germline CDR1 KGHSH, CDR2 LQKENI. With 6 bases removed from V and 6 bases from J, the gap between germline ends came to 15 bases. The CDR3 nucleotides are TGTGCCAGCTCCAAAGAGAGCCAGAGAAACATTCAGTACTTC. Translation: CASSKESQRNIQYF.

The rearrangement uses TRBV7-8 and TRBJ2-2; TRBD2 matches at 11 bases. The CDR3 length is 16 residues. V lost 6 bases to trimming and J lost 7 bases; unmatched junction nucleotides: 10. Germline loops: CDR1 SGHVS, CDR2 FQNEAQ. CDR3 residues: CASSYRLAGTGGELFF. CDR3 bases: TGTGCCAGCAGTTATAGACTAGCGGGGACGGGCGGGGAGCTGTTTTTT.

The chain couples TRBV3-1 (or the pseudogene TRBV3-2) to TRBJ1-1, with a tentative D call TRBD1 (6 bases). V gave up 2 bases and J gave up 2 bases, with 9 bases separating them. CDR1 is LGHDT, CDR2 YNNKEL, per germline (reference sequence). The CDR3 runs to 14 residues. The CDR3 DNA sequence: TGTGCCAGCAGCCAACCGGGACAAAACACTGAAGCTTTCTTT. Encoded protein: CASSQPGQNTEAFF.

The chain links TRBV3-1 (or the pseudogene TRBV3-2) to TRBJ1-2; D not resolved. The CDR3 length is 11 residues. V was trimmed by 2 bases and J by 5 bases, leaving 3 bases between them. CDR1 and CDR2 (germline): LGHDT, YNNKEL (reference sequence). CDR3 bases: TGTGCCAGCAGCCAAAAATATGGCTACACCTTC. Its translation: CASSQKYGYTF.

CDR3 in DNA: TGTGCCAGCAGCGTTCAGATCTTTACCGGGGAGCTGTTTTTT. Amino acids: CASSVQIFTGELFF. The chain recombines TRBV9 with TRBJ2-2, with D unclear. Germline assignment: CDR1 SGDLS and CDR2 YYNGEE. Between the trimmed V and J ends, which lost 2 bases and 5 bases, there was a span of 10 bases. The CDR3 has 14 residues.

The chain combines TRBV18 with TRBJ1-6; the D is unclear. CDR1 and CDR2 from the germline V gene are KGHSH and LQKENI. This CDR3 has 14 amino acids. Trimming removed 2 bases at V and 5 bases at J, with 7 bases between. The CDR3 nucleotides are TGTGCCAGCTCACCAAACAGTAATAATTCACCCCTCCACTTT. Translating gives CASSPNSNNSPLHF.

The chain joins TRBV19 to TRBJ1-2; D remains ambiguous. The germline CDR1 and CDR2 sequences are LNHDA and SQIVND (reference sequence). The CDR3 has 14 residues. Trimming left V 8 bases short and J 5 bases short, with 18 bases between. The CDR3 DNA sequence: TGTGCCAGTGCAAGACTTGACGGTCTTTATGGCTACACCTTC. This gives the protein CASARLDGLYGYTF.

The rearrangement links TRBV4-1 to TRBJ2-5, with 7 bases matching TRBD1. The CDR3 has 15 amino acids. Germline V CDR1 and CDR2: MGHRA, YSYEKL. Germline trimming cut 1 base from V and 4 bases from J; bases unmatched to any gene: 6. Here the CDR3 DNA reads TGCGCCAGCAGCCAAGCAATTCGGGACAGAGAGACCCAGTACTTC. It encodes CASSQAIRDRETQYF.

This chain uses TRBV6-5 with TRBJ2-5; D tentatively fits TRBD1 or TRBD2 (5 bases each). CDR3 length equals 12 residues. Germline-derived CDR1 and CDR2 are MNHEY and SVGAGI. Trimming pared 2 bases from V and 4 bases from J, leaving 5 bases between. The chain's CDR3 is CASSYGGETQYF. CDR3 sequence (DNA): TGTGCCAGCAGTTACGGGGGAGAGACCCAGTACTTC.

This clone occurred once. The chain has TRBV5-1 and TRBJ1-6; 8 nucleotides agree with TRBD1. Per the germline V gene, CDR1 is SGHRS and CDR2 is YFSETQ. CDR3 length: 16 amino acids. Trimming took 0 bases from V and 8 from J; bases not matched to a gene: 7. This CDR3 is CASSLAPAGGYSPLHF. The CDR3 nucleotides are TGCGCCAGCAGCTTGGCCCCCGCAGGGGGCTATTCACCCCTCCACTTT.

The chain employs TRBV7-3 and TRBJ1-4, with TRBD1 as a possible D gene (5 bases). This CDR3 is 15 amino acids long. V lost 6 bases, J lost 7 bases, and 18 bases lay in between. Germline V lookup: CDR1 SGHTA, CDR2 FQGTGA. Written as DNA, the CDR3 is TGTGCCAGCAGGGGGTTCAGGGATGCTGCTGAAAAACTGTTTTTT. Its protein product is CASRGFRDAAEKLFF.